The 18 T cell receptor beta chains given below trace back to one sample, sequenced in a study of shared clonotypes between healthy human individuals. Sequencing was performed with immunoSEQ multiplex PCR; in TCRdb, only in-frame clones are kept and a portion is missing. Of roughly 2,000,000 clones in the sample, approximately 92% were seen once. In the naive CD8 group, cells lacked CD45RO and were positively selected for CCR7, so terminally differentiated effector memory CD45RA+ cells were left out. The sequenced material came from naive CD8+ T cells from PBMCs. The receptors stem from a man younger than 30 in good health. Some clones in this sample may be carry-over from other donors' samples.

The chain couples TRBV10-3 to TRBJ2-1; possibly TRBD1 or TRBD2 for D (5 bases each). The CDR3 loop spans 15 amino acids. Germline V gene data show CDR1 as ENHRY and CDR2 as SYGVKD. V lost 6 bases to trimming and J lost 8 bases, with 20 bases between them. CDR3: CAISNAGTISDEQFF. The CDR3 DNA sequence: TGTGCCATCAGCAATGCCGGGACGATCAGCGATGAGCAGTTCTTC.

A few counts support this clone. The genes are TRBV7-9 and TRBJ1-1; D gene uncertain. Per germline, CDR1 SEHNR and CDR2 FQNEAQ (reference sequence). There are 14 residues in the CDR3. The V end was cut by 5 bases, the J end by 3 bases, with 13 bases between. The CDR3 protein is CASSPFGGDTEAFF. CDR3 DNA: TGTGCCAGCAGCCCGTTCGGTGGGGACACTGAAGCTTTCTTT.

The chain employs TRBV28 and TRBJ2-3; D not resolved. Trimming removed 2 bases at V and 2 bases at J, with 11 bases between. The CDR3 extends over 15 amino acids. Germline-derived CDR1 and CDR2 are MDHEN and SYDVKM. The CDR3: CASSLSGRFTDTQYF. For the CDR3, the DNA is TGTGCCAGCAGTTTAAGTGGCCGATTCACAGATACGCAGTATTTT.

This clone was observed a handful of times. The V and J genes are TRBV4-3 and TRBJ1-5, with a possible D match to TRBD1 (5 bases). V gave up 0 bases and J gave up 7 bases, with 13 bases separating them. This CDR3 is built from 15 residues. Germline V gene sequence: CDR1 LGHNA, CDR2 YSLEER. CDR3 nucleotides: TGCGCCAGCAGCCAAGATCGGGGGGAGTCCCAGCCCCAGCATTTT. This sequence encodes CASSQDRGESQPQHF.

The V and J genes are TRBV25-1 and TRBJ2-7, with TRBD1 identical over 9 bases. The CDR3 extends over 14 amino acids. After removal of 8 bases from V and 6 bases from J, the junction contained 11 bases not matched to a gene. Germline loops: CDR1 MGHDK, CDR2 SYGVNS. Here the CDR3 reads CASHDPGQGPEQYF. The CDR3 DNA follows: TGTGCCAGCCACGATCCGGGACAGGGACCCGAGCAGTACTTC.

The chain has TRBV13 and TRBJ2-5, with D unresolved. CDR1 is PRHDT and CDR2 is FYEKMQ in the germline V gene (reference sequence). This CDR3 contains 13 residues. Trimming took 5 bases from V and 2 from J, leaving 9 bases between them. The CDR3 is CASSKDGQETQYF. The CDR3 DNA reads as TGTGCCAGCAGCAAGGACGGTCAAGAGACCCAGTACTTC.

This clone was observed once. CDR3 sequence: CASSPGRGEQYF. DNA of the CDR3: TGTGCCAGCAGCCCAGGCAGGGGCGAGCAGTACTTC. The chain links TRBV7-9 to TRBJ2-7; TRBD1 might be the D (6 bases). The V gene lost 5 bases and the J gene lost 6 bases, with 11 bases spanning the gap. From germline, CDR1 is SEHNR and CDR2 FQNEAQ (reference sequence). The CDR3 loop spans 12 amino acids.

This chain connects TRBV9 to TRBJ1-4, with 8 positions matching TRBD1. Germline V lookup: CDR1 SGDLS, CDR2 YYNGEE. Germline trimming cut 7 bases from V and 7 bases from J; bases unmatched to any gene: 9. CDR3 size: 14 residues. CDR3 DNA: TGTGCCAGCTCAAAGATCGGGACAGGTGAAAAACTGTTTTTT. It specifies CASSKIGTGEKLFF.

J is TRBJ1-3 and V is TRBV5-4; D might be TRBD1 (6 bases). Between the trimmed V and J ends, which lost 2 bases and 8 bases, there was a span of 11 bases. Germline loops: CDR1 SGHNT, CDR2 YYREEE (reference sequence). The CDR3 spans 13 residues. In DNA, the CDR3 is TGTGCCAGCAGCTTCCAGGAGGGGGACACCATATATTTT. Protein sequence: CASSFQEGDTIYF.

Points on this clone: Distinct nucleotide sequences in the sample also encode this CDR3. The chain recombines TRBV11-2 with TRBJ2-7, with 7 bases that match TRBD2. CDR1 SGHAT and CDR2 FQNNGV come from the germline V gene. Losses at the gene ends were 3 bases for V and 6 bases for J; bases not matched to a gene: 2. The CDR3 covers 12 residues. The CDR3 DNA reads as TGTGCCAGCAGCTTGGGACTACGCGAGCAGTACTTC. Protein: CASSLGLREQYF.

This clone has a handful of counts. The chain couples TRBV7-2 to TRBJ2-1, with D perhaps given as TRBD1 or TRBD2 (5 bases each). CDR1 SGHTA and CDR2 FQGNSA come from the germline V gene. V lost 4 bases and J lost 7, with 8 bases in between. This CDR3 is built from 12 residues. In DNA form, the CDR3 reads TGTGCCAGCAGCTCGTGGGGGAATGAGCAGTTCTTC. Protein sequence: CASSSWGNEQFF.

This clone occurred once. V and J are TRBV7-6 and TRBJ1-1; D unclear. There are 12 residues in the CDR3. Germline lookup yields CDR1 SGHVS and CDR2 FNYEAQ. Trimming removed 5 bases at V and 8 bases at J, with 12 bases between. DNA for the CDR3: TGTGCCAGCAGCCAGCGGGCAGGAGAAGCTTTCTTT. This gives the protein CASSQRAGEAFF.

V usage is TRBV4-3 and J usage is TRBJ2-1; 10 nucleotides match TRBD2. Per the germline V gene, CDR1 is LGHNA and CDR2 is YSLEER. The CDR3 is 16 amino acids. After removal of 4 bases from V and 9 bases from J, the junction contained 12 bases not matched to a gene. This CDR3 reads CASSRILAGTSVEQFF. DNA for the CDR3: TGCGCCAGCAGCCGTATACTAGCGGGAACATCGGTTGAGCAGTTCTTC.

This chain connects TRBV9 to TRBJ1-5, with 8 bases matching TRBD1. Germline V gives CDR1 SGDLS, CDR2 YYNGEE. V gave up 0 bases and J gave up 2 bases; unmatched junction bases: 10. There are 18 residues in the CDR3. The CDR3 region has the DNA TGTGCCAGCAGCGTAGGACAGGGGCCTAAAAAGGGCAATCAGCCCCAGCATTTT. Translation gives CASSVGQGPKKGNQPQHF.

This clone was counted a single time. This chain links TRBV5-8 with TRBJ2-3; 9 nucleotides agree with TRBD1. V trimming: 0 bases; J trimming: 3 bases; junction bases outside the gene matches: 11. Per the germline V gene, CDR1 is SGHTS and CDR2 is YDEGEE. This CDR3 spans 18 amino acids. DNA of the CDR3: TGTGCCAGCAGCTTGGATCTCCTCCGGGACAGGGAGACAGATACGCAGTATTTT. The encoded protein is CASSLDLLRDRETDTQYF.

Notes on this clone: At the DNA level, this CDR3 is encoded by other sequences in the same sample as well. The V call is TRBV7-9, the J call TRBJ1-2, with D perhaps matching TRBD1 (6 bases). The CDR3 length is 13 residues. Per the germline V gene, CDR1 is SEHNR and CDR2 is FQNEAQ (reference sequence). Trimming took 2 bases from V and 2 from J, leaving 6 bases between them. The chain's CDR3 is CASSLQGNYGYTF. Written as DNA, the CDR3 is TGTGCCAGCAGCTTACAGGGGAACTATGGCTACACCTTC.

This clone was found once. The V gene is TRBV7-9, the J gene TRBJ2-1, with D tentatively TRBD1 or TRBD2 (6 bases each). Germline V gene sequence: CDR1 SEHNR, CDR2 FQNEAQ (reference sequence). The ends were cut back, 5 bases at V and 0 bases at J, with 23 bases in the middle. The CDR3 sequence is 19 residues long. For the CDR3, the DNA is TGTGCCAGCAGCCCTCGATTCGGGGGCCCGACTAGCTCCTACAATGAGCAGTTCTTC. It translates to CASSPRFGGPTSSYNEQFF.

The chain combines TRBV19 with TRBJ2-7; 7 bases map to TRBD1. The CDR3 is 15 residues long. Losses at the gene ends were 3 bases for V and 5 bases for J; bases not matched to a gene: 10. Germline V lookup: CDR1 LNHDA, CDR2 SQIVND (reference sequence). The CDR3 DNA reads TGTGCCAGTAGTATCGCCTCCAGGGGGTGGGACGAGCAGTACTTC. It is translated as CASSIASRGWDEQYF.